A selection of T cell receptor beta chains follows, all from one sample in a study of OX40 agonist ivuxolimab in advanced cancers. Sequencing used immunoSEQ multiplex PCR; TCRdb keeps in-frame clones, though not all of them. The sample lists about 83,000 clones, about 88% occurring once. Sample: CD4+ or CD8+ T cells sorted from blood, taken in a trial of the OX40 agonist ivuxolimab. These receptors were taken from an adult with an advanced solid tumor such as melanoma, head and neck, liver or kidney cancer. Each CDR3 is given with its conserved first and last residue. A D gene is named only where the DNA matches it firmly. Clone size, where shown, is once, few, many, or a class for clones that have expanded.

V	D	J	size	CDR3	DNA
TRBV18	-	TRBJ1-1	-	CASSLGGGNTEAFF	TGTGCCAGCTCACTCGGAGGCGGGAACACTGAAGCTTTCTTT
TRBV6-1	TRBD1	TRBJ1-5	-	CASGRDSVNQPQHF	TGTGCCAGTGGCCGGGACAGCGTTAATCAGCCCCAGCATTTT
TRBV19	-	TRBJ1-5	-	CASSGSTNQPQHF	TGTGCCAGTAGTGGCAGTACAAATCAGCCCCAGCATTTT
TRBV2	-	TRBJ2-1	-	CASSEALLGGEQFF	TGTGCCAGCAGTGAAGCGCTGTTGGGGGGAGAGCAGTTCTTC
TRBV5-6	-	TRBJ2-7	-	CASSLQGGNEQYF	TGTGCCAGCAGCTTACAAGGGGGGAACGAGCAGTACTTC
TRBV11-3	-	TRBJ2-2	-	CASSLGLPFTAGELFF	TGTGCCAGCAGCTTGGGACTTCCGTTCACGGCCGGGGAGCTGTTTTTT
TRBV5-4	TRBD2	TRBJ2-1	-	CASSPGLAYNEQFF	TGTGCCAGCAGCCCGGGACTAGCCTACAATGAGCAGTTCTTC
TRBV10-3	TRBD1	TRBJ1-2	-	CAISPPGQGYGYTF	TGTGCCATCAGTCCCCCGGGACAGGGATATGGCTACACCTTC
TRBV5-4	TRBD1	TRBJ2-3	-	CASRDRSSTDTQYF	TGTGCCAGCAGGGACAGGTCTAGCACAGATACGCAGTATTTT
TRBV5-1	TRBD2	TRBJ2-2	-	CASSSATSGRGELFF	TGCGCCAGCAGCTCAGCGACTAGCGGGAGAGGGGAGCTGTTTTTT
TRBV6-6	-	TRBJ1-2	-	CASSYSQAAYGYTF	TGTGCCAGCAGTTACTCACAGGCGGCTTATGGCTACACCTTC
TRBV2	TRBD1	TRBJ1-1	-	CASSGQGGTEAFF	TGTGCCAGCAGCGGACAGGGCGGGACTGAAGCTTTCTTT
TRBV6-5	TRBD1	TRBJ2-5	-	CASRVGTGGAETQYF	TGTGCCAGCAGGGTTGGGACAGGGGGCGCGGAGACCCAGTACTTC
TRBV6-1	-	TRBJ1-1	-	CASSAWGVTEAFF	TGTGCCAGCAGTGCGTGGGGGGTCACTGAAGCTTTCTTT
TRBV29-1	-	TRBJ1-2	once	CSVEGGGVYGYTF	TGCAGCGTTGAAGGCGGAGGGGTCTATGGCTACACCTTC
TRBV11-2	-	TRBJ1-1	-	CASSLTLGEGNTEAFF	TGTGCCAGCAGCTTAACGCTGGGTGAGGGGAACACTGAAGCTTTCTTT
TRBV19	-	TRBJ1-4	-	CASSIVNSPGTNEKLFF	TGTGCCAGTAGTATAGTAAACAGCCCGGGAACTAATGAAAAACTGTTTTTT
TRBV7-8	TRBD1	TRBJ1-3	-	CASSKGQADSGNTIYF	TGTGCCAGCAGCAAAGGACAGGCCGACTCTGGAAACACCATATATTTT
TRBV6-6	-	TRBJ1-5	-	CASSYEERAGNQPQHF	TGTGCCAGCAGTTACGAGGAGAGAGCGGGCAATCAGCCCCAGCATTTT
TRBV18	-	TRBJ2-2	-	CASSPSGGMSTGELFF	TGTGCCAGCTCACCCTCTGGAGGGATGAGCACCGGGGAGCTGTTTTTT
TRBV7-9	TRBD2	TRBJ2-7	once	CASSFLLAGEGEQYF	TGTGCCAGCAGCTTCTTACTAGCGGGAGAGGGGGAGCAGTACTTC
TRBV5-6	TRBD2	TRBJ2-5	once	CASSVGLGEGATQYF	TGTGCCAGCAGCGTGGGACTAGGGGAGGGCGCGACCCAGTACTTC
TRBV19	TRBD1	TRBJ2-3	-	CASSFDRGLGDTQYF	TGTGCCAGTAGTTTTGACAGGGGGTTAGGAGATACGCAGTATTTT
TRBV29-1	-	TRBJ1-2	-	CSVEEPENYGYTF	TGCAGCGTTGAAGAACCAGAGAACTATGGCTACACCTTC
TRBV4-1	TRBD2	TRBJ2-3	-	CASSQEAGVTDTQYF	TGCGCCAGCAGCCAAGAGGCGGGGGTCACAGATACGCAGTATTTT